The next 9 T cell receptor beta chains were all read from a single sample in a study of control samples from healthy donors and cancer patients. TCRdb's table, derived via immunoSEQ multiplex PCR, lists solely in-frame clones and lacks some. The profile shows about 120,000 clones, less than 95% of them singletons. Sequencing input: blood. The receptor set was obtained from a man aged 25 to 40 in good health.

V gene TRBV6-5 combines with J gene TRBJ1-2; TRBD1 aligns across 7 bases. The CDR3 is 14 amino acids. Germline V gene sequence: CDR1 MNHEY, CDR2 SVGAGI. CDR3 loop: CATAPGTERYGYTF. Here the CDR3 DNA reads TGTGCAACCGCACCCGGGACAGAGCGCTATGGCTACACCTTC.

The rearrangement joins TRBV5-6 to TRBJ1-3; D is perhaps TRBD1 (6 bases). CDR3 length equals 15 residues. V lost 3 bases to trimming and J lost 4 bases, with 14 bases between them. Germline CDR1 and CDR2: SGHDT and YYEEEE. CDR3 sequence (DNA): TGTGCCAGCAGCTACGCAGGGGTGAGGGGAAACACCATATATTTT. Protein product: CASSYAGVRGNTIYF. The full variable domain, rest sourced from reference TRBV5-6 and TRBJ1-3, is DAGVTQSPTHLIKTRGQQVTLRCSPKSGHDTVSWYQQALGQGPQFIFQYYEEEERQRGNFPDRFSGHQFPNYSSELNVNALLLGDSALYLCASSYAGVRGNTIYFGEGSWLTVV.

The chain has TRBV5-1 and TRBJ2-2; 8 positions match TRBD1. This CDR3 is 16 amino acids long. CDR1 and CDR2 from the germline V gene are SGHRS and YFSETQ. The trim removed 0 bases at V and 4 bases at J, leaving 5 bases unmatched. The CDR3 DNA reads as TGCGCCAGCAGCTTGGCCCGGACAGGGAGCACCGGGGAGCTGTTTTTT. Translation: CASSLARTGSTGELFF.

This clone was observed once. V is TRBV7-9 and J is TRBJ2-1; D possibly corresponds to TRBD2 (6 bases). The CDR3 consists of 16 residues. Trimming cost V 6 bases and J 6 bases, with 21 bases left between them. Germline V gene sequence: CDR1 SEHNR, CDR2 FQNEAQ (reference sequence). CDR3 bases: TGTGCCAGCAGTGGCCGTTTCAAGGAGGGTGTCAATGAGCAGTTCTTC. It yields the protein CASSGRFKEGVNEQFF.

The V call is TRBV2, the J call TRBJ2-3; D unclear. V was shortened by 6 bases and J by 0 bases, with 10 bases between the two germline ends. The CDR3 loop spans 14 amino acids. In germline, CDR1 is SNHLY, CDR2 FYNNEI. The chain's CDR3 is CASRPFISTDTQYF. The CDR3, as DNA: TGTGCCAGCAGGCCCTTTATTAGCACAGATACGCAGTATTTT.

The chain combines TRBV7-9 with TRBJ2-5; D unresolved. Trimming removed 6 bases at V and 3 bases at J, with 8 bases between. The germline V gene encodes CDR1 SEHNR and CDR2 FQNEAQ (reference sequence). CDR3 size: 12 residues. For the CDR3, the DNA is TGTGCCAGCAGTTCGACGGAAGAGACCCAGTACTTC. Amino acid sequence: CASSSTEETQYF.

The genes are TRBV6-5 and TRBJ1-5; unclear D gene. CDR1 is MNHEY and CDR2 is SVGAGI in the germline V gene. Trimming cost V 6 bases and J 7 bases, with 13 bases left between them. This CDR3 comprises 13 residues. CDR3 bases: TGTGCCAGCAGCTCCAATCGGGGACAGCCCCAGCATTTT. Its protein is CASSSNRGQPQHF.

The chain couples TRBV14 to TRBJ2-7; 8 nucleotides align to TRBD2. Trimming cost V 1 base and J 0 bases; bases outside gene matches: 2. The V gene's germline CDR1 is SGHDN and CDR2 FVKESK. The CDR3 is made up of 15 amino acids. The CDR3 protein is CASSQARGGSYEQYF. As DNA, the CDR3 is TGTGCCAGCAGCCAAGCCCGGGGGGGCTCCTACGAGCAGTACTTC.

The rearrangement links TRBV7-2 to TRBJ2-1; perhaps D is TRBD1 or TRBD2 (5 bases each). The CDR3 runs to 16 residues. V was cut by 0 bases and J by 4 bases, with 13 bases left in between. The V gene's germline CDR1 is SGHTA and CDR2 FQGNSA. The CDR3, as DNA: TGTGCCAGCAGCTTAGCGAGGGACGCACTATACAATGAGCAGTTCTTC. Translating it yields CASSLARDALYNEQFF.